This record looks at one T cell receptor beta chain sequence and its context. Seattle enrolled patients during active infection and tracked them longitudinally. This sample was taken from a study of blood T cell repertoires in COVID-19. Looking at the study overall: The origin of the acute and convalescent COVID-19 samples was the United States, Italy and Spain.

Germline CDR1 and CDR2: SQVTM and ANQGSEA. The length of the CDR3 is 15 residues. Trimming took 1 base from V and 2 from J, leaving 14 bases between them. Methods used by the authors: By means of reference gene primer amplification, nucleated cell counts were estimated. The repertoire was sequenced with immunoSEQ multiplex PCR; TCRdb's copy has only in-frame clones and lacks some. The DNA was the basis for D and trimming; V, J and clone size are from that table. The table includes fewer than 250,000 clones, more than 85% detected once. This sequence originates from a man between 60 and 70 years old with COVID-19, enrolled during active disease. Material: peripheral blood. The chain carries TRBV29-1 and TRBJ1-2; no reliable D call. The CDR3 nucleotides are TGCAGCGTTGAAGGTGCAGGTCAGAGAAACTATGGCTACACCTTC. This translates into CSVEGAGQRNYGYTF.